This is a list of T cell receptor beta chains from one sample in a study of blood T cell repertoires in COVID-19. Only in-frame clones appear in the TCRdb table, and some are missing; sequencing was by immunoSEQ multiplex PCR. The repertoire holds around 300,000 clones, with around 85% as singletons. Sequenced material: peripheral blood. The receptors stem from a woman between 65 and 79 years old with acute or convalescent COVID-19. Both conserved end residues are part of each CDR3. A D gene is named only where the DNA matches it firmly.

CASSSVRGGGVQETQYF	TRBJ2-5	-	TRBV7-9
CASSPAGGGNQPQHF	TRBJ1-5	-	TRBV18
CASSIGQRPNQPQHF	TRBJ1-5	-	TRBV19
CASSLQAYNEQFF	TRBJ2-1	-	TRBV5-6
CSASDGYEQYF	TRBJ2-7	-	TRBV20-1
CSVYRQGDLGYGYTF	TRBJ1-2	TRBD1	TRBV29-1
CASSLGGRNNEQFF	TRBJ2-1	-	TRBV7-3
CASSQRGGDYGYTF	TRBJ1-2	-	TRBV28
CATAPQGSKEDTQYF	TRBJ2-3	-	TRBV24-1
CASSELRGGLVGGELFF	TRBJ2-2	TRBD2	TRBV2
CASSVHPRTEAFF	TRBJ1-1	-	TRBV7-9
CASRDARDEQFF	TRBJ2-1	-	TRBV6-5
CASSQISGGAYEQYF	TRBJ2-7	TRBD2	TRBV4-1
CASTEGLAGAYTYNEQFF	TRBJ2-1	TRBD2	TRBV9
CASSLRDSNSPLHF	TRBJ1-6	TRBD1	TRBV27
CASSYSGRSADTQYF	TRBJ2-3	-	TRBV6-6
CASSLVGRAAGNTIYF	TRBJ1-3	-	TRBV28
CASRAGTGGGYTF	TRBJ1-2	TRBD1	TRBV5-1
CASGPGTASNQPQHF	TRBJ1-5	-	TRBV6-5
CASSPPDRAHNEQFF	TRBJ2-1	TRBD1	TRBV5-1
CASSPLAGGGEQYF	TRBJ2-7	TRBD2	TRBV27
CASSAGKRGSSYEQYF	TRBJ2-7	TRBD2	TRBV18
CASSRQDNYGYTF	TRBJ1-2	-	TRBV12-3/TRBV12-4
CASSVRSGEPQHF	TRBJ1-5	-	TRBV9